These 15 T cell receptor beta chains were sequenced from one sample in a study of molecular identifiers for immune sequencing clone quantification. TCRdb reanalysed the PCR reads using MiXCR and keeps one entry per CDR3 protein. Of about half a million distinct CDR3 sequences listed, about a fifth are singletons. The sample comprised naive CD8+ T cells from blood, with Jurkat cell RNA spiked in. Subset denoted: FACS-sorted CD8+CD4-CCR7+CD45RA+ naive T cells. Receptors originate from a human donor in good health. Some libraries in this study had Jurkat cell RNA spiked in.

V usage is TRBV4-2 and J usage is TRBJ2-3; TRBD2 matches 13 bases. CDR1 LGHNA and CDR2 YNFKEQ come from the germline V gene. With V trimmed by 3 bases and J by 5 bases, 11 bases remained unmatched. This CDR3 is 18 amino acids long. For the CDR3, the DNA is TGTGCCAGCAGCCAGGCCACCGGGACTAGCGGGGTTCTAGATACGCAGTATTTT. As protein: CASSQATGTSGVLDTQYF.

This clonotype was detected many times. This chain uses TRBV28 with TRBJ2-7; D is uncertain. Trimming took off 3 bases at V and 1 base at J, with 10 bases between the two ends. The CDR3 spans 14 residues. Per the germline V gene, CDR1 is MDHEN and CDR2 is SYDVKM. The CDR3 spells CASSLFDESYEQYF. The CDR3, as DNA: TGTGCCAGCAGTTTGTTCGATGAATCCTACGAGCAGTACTTC.

This clonotype was detected only a few times. This chain uses TRBV19 with TRBJ2-5; D is uncertain. V was clipped by 4 bases and J by 5 bases, with 5 bases between them. This CDR3 is built from 11 residues. In germline, CDR1 is LNHDA, CDR2 SQIVND (reference sequence). The DNA for the CDR3 is TGTGCCAGTAGTACCGGGGAGACCCAGTACTTC. This gives the protein CASSTGETQYF.

This clonotype occurred many times. The chain carries TRBV23-1 and TRBJ2-5; 8 bases agree with TRBD1. TRBV23-1 falls under the ORF class, with uncertain function. This CDR3 comprises 14 residues. Germline trimming cut 4 bases from V and 5 bases from J; bases unmatched to any gene: 6. CDR3 amino acids: CASSPQGVRETQYF. In DNA, the CDR3 is TGCGCCAGCAGTCCACAGGGGGTCCGGGAGACCCAGTACTTC.

This clonotype has a handful of counts. V usage is TRBV6-5 and J usage is TRBJ1-1; possibly TRBD1 for D (5 bases). With 6 bases removed from V and 7 bases from J, the gap between germline ends came to 12 bases. Germline CDR1 reads MNHEY; CDR2 reads SVGAGI. The CDR3 consists of 12 residues. The DNA of the CDR3 is TGTGCCAGCAGCGCAGGGCCCTATGAAGCTTTCTTT. This encodes CASSAGPYEAFF.

The chain uses TRBV2 and TRBJ1-1; D may be TRBD1 (5 bases). CDR1 and CDR2 from the germline V gene are SNHLY and FYNNEI. This CDR3 spans 14 amino acids. Trimming removed 6 bases at V and 2 bases at J, with 13 bases between. The CDR3 region is CASRDPGTNTEAFF. CDR3 in DNA: TGTGCCAGCAGAGATCCAGGGACCAACACTGAAGCTTTCTTT.

Points on this clonotype: The junction shows a germline mismatch at one end, possibly a read error. The chain employs TRBV11-2 and TRBJ2-7; 12 bases align to TRBD2. The CDR3 is 13 residues long. Per the germline V gene, CDR1 is SGHAT and CDR2 is FQNNGV. For the CDR3, the DNA is TGTGTCAGCACGACTAGCGGGAGTCGCGAGCAGTACTTC. Amino acids: CVSTTSGSREQYF.

In this sample, this clonotype turned up many times. CDR3 protein: CASSLVLPETEAFF. CDR3 sequence (DNA): TGTGCCAGCAGCTTAGTGCTACCGGAGACTGAAGCTTTCTTT. The chain combines TRBV7-9 with TRBJ1-1; D uncertain. CDR3 length: 14 amino acids. Per the germline V gene, CDR1 is SEHNR and CDR2 is FQNEAQ (reference sequence). The ends were cut back, 1 base at V and 5 bases at J, with 11 bases in the middle.

Turning to this clonotype: Germline is not matched at one junction end, which may reflect a read error. The chain links TRBV6-2 or TRBV6-3 to TRBJ2-5; D gene ambiguous. There are 12 residues in the CDR3. Germline V CDR1 and CDR2: MNHEY, SVGEGT. DNA of the CDR3: TGTGCCAGCAGGGACGGTACGGAGACCCGGTACTTC. Translation gives CASRDGTETRYF.

In the case of this clonotype: An end of the junction does not agree with germline; a read error may underlie this. The V gene is TRBV20-1, the J gene TRBJ1-1; D call uncertain. Germline lookup yields CDR1 DFQATT and CDR2 SNEGSKA (reference sequence). The CDR3 length is 14 residues. The CDR3 bases are TGCGGTGCTCCCGTCGGGAGTCCGAACACTGAAGCTTTCTTT. Its protein is CGAPVGSPNTEAFF.

The sample holds many counts of this clonotype. CDR3 in amino acids: CASSEGRQNTGELFF. CDR3 DNA: TGTGCCAGCAGTGAAGGGCGGCAGAACACCGGGGAGCTGTTTTTT. The rearrangement uses TRBV2 and TRBJ2-2; D uncertain. The CDR3 contains 15 residues. V lost 1 base and J 1 base, leaving 7 bases between the germline ends. Germline CDR1 is SNHLY and CDR2 is FYNNEI.

Ten or more counts support this clonotype. The chain couples TRBV27 to TRBJ1-5, with D tentatively TRBD1 (6 bases). Germline CDR1 MNHEY, CDR2 SMNVEV (reference sequence). The CDR3 runs 13 residues. V lost 6 bases and J lost 4, with 10 bases in between. CDR3 sequence (DNA): TGTGCCAGCAGCTTGGACAGAAATCAGCCCCAGCATTTT. Translation gives CASSLDRNQPQHF.

In its sample, this clonotype was seen a few times. The chain employs TRBV3-1 and TRBJ2-1, with D possibly matching TRBD2 (7 bases). Per the germline V gene, CDR1 is LGHDT and CDR2 is YNNKEL (reference sequence). This CDR3 comprises 16 residues. Trimming cost V 4 bases and J 16 bases, with 29 bases left between them. CDR3 sequence: CASSLGGGILVASPFF. The CDR3 region has the DNA TGTGCCAGCAGCCTGGGAGGGGGTATTCTGGTCGCCTCCCCCTTCTTC.

This clonotype turned up a few times. The chain combines TRBV20-1 with TRBJ2-5, with TRBD2 identical over 9 bases. Germline CDR1 reads DFQATT; CDR2 reads SNEGSKA (reference sequence). The ends lost 5 bases at V and 3 bases at J; junction bases unmatched: 10. The CDR3 is made up of 15 amino acids. The CDR3 sequence: CSASPRLAGKETQYF. CDR3 in DNA: TGCAGTGCTTCCCCCCGGCTAGCGGGGAAAGAGACCCAGTACTTC.

This clonotype was detected only a few times. This rearrangement joins TRBV27 to TRBJ2-7; TRBD1 agrees at 11 bases. The CDR3 contains 15 residues. The germline V gene encodes CDR1 MNHEY and CDR2 SMNVEV (reference sequence). Trimming cost V 4 bases and J 4 bases; bases outside gene matches: 6. The CDR3 loop is CASSWAGQGGYEQYF. The CDR3 nucleotides read TGTGCCAGCAGTTGGGCGGGACAGGGGGGGTACGAGCAGTACTTC.